The present T cell receptor (beta chain) was sequenced within a study of cytomegalovirus exposure and HLA in healthy donors. In the study overall: A prior study identified approximately 120 million unique TCR beta sequences from some 200 million T cells. Unique TCRs from HLA-typed donors, about 85 million of them, were held in an early data release. Findings and limits, study-wide: For most TCR sequences rarity was the rule, although some public TCRs occurred in many donors. In terms of immune exposure information, only CMV serostatus was available.

PCR primers comprised 60 Vbeta and 13 Jbeta primers. Some clones are missing from TCRdb's copy, which holds only in-frame ones; the method was immunoSEQ multiplex PCR. The table records roughly 100,000 clones, under 80% of them present only once. This clone has just one count. Its antigen is unknown. From germline, CDR1 is SGHKS and CDR2 YYEKEE (reference sequence). Trimming shortened V by 0 bases and J by 2 bases, and 8 bases separated the two germline ends. The length of the CDR3 is 14 residues. The chain combines TRBV5-5 with TRBJ1-2; D might be TRBD1 (6 bases). The clonotype comes from a man aged 35 to 55 in good health and CMV-seronegative. The sequenced sample was PBMCs. The CDR3 DNA reads TGTGCCAGCAGCTTGGTAGACAGGAACTATGGCTACACCTTC. This codes for CASSLVDRNYGYTF.